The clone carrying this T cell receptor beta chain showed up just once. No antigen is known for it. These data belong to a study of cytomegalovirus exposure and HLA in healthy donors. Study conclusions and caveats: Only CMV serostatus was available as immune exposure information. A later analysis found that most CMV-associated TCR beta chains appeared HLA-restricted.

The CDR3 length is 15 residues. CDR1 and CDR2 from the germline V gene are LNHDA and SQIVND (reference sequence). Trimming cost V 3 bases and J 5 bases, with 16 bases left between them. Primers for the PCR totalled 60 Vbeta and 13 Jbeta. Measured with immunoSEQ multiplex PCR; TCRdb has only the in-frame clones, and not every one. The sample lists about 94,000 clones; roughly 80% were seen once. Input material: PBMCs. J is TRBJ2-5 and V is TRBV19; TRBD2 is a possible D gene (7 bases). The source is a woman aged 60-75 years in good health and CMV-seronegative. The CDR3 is CASSMRGGLGETQYF. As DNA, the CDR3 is TGTGCCAGTAGTATGAGGGGGGGATTAGGGGAGACCCAGTACTTC.